This T cell receptor (beta chain) emerged from a study of blood T cell repertoires in COVID-19. At the level of the study: COVID-19 samples, acute and convalescent, were from the United States, Italy and Spain.

The assay was immunoSEQ multiplex PCR, and TCRdb's table has in-frame clones only and misses some. The repertoire includes roughly 120,000 clones, about 90% of them detected once, and 3.8% sits in the top ten. The CDR3 is made up of 16 amino acids. Trimming left V 2 bases short and J 4 bases short, with 17 bases between. Germline V gene lookup returns CDR1 SGHVS and CDR2 FQNEAQ. The V call is TRBV7-8, the J call TRBJ2-5; possibly TRBD1 for D (6 bases). The receptor was isolated from a woman in her fifties or sixties with COVID-19, enrolled during active disease. Sequencing input: peripheral blood. This CDR3 reads CASSLRPGVRLETQYF. In DNA form, the CDR3 reads TGTGCCAGCAGCTTAAGGCCAGGGGTTCGATTAGAGACCCAGTACTTC.